The 16 T cell receptor beta chains presented below share a single source sample, sequenced in a study of T-cell memory formation after mild COVID-19. One entry per CDR3 protein results from TCRdb running MiXCR on the 5' RACE reads. The sample lists hundreds of thousands of distinct CDR3 sequences; roughly 17% were seen once. The sequencing sample was made of PBMCs or a T cell subset sorted from them (not recorded which). Receptor source: a man aged 18 to 29 who had mild COVID-19 (a few samples of this study predate the infection). Cell type and time point are not known.

This clonotype occurred a few times. This chain uses TRBV6-4 with TRBJ2-7; maybe TRBD1 (6 bases). Germline lookup yields CDR1 MRHNA and CDR2 SNTAGT. V shed 8 bases and J shed 2 bases, with 13 bases lying between them. The CDR3 sequence is 13 residues long. CDR3 in amino acids: CASARTEAYEQYF. In DNA form, the CDR3 reads TGTGCCAGCGCCAGGACAGAGGCCTACGAGCAGTACTTC.

CDR3 in DNA: TGTGCCAGCAGCGCGAGGGGGATCGGGGAGCTGTTTTTT. It specifies CASSARGIGELFF. V gene TRBV5-5 combines with J gene TRBJ2-2; D perhaps matches TRBD1 (6 bases). The V gene's germline CDR1 is SGHKS and CDR2 YYEKEE (reference sequence). Trimming pared 4 bases from V and 7 bases from J, leaving 11 bases between. The CDR3 is 13 residues long.

The J gene is TRBJ2-5, the V gene TRBV7-2; 8 nucleotides line up with TRBD2. Germline trimming cut 5 bases from V and 1 base from J; bases unmatched to any gene: 9. The CDR3 is made up of 16 amino acids. Germline V gene lookup returns CDR1 SGHTA and CDR2 FQGNSA. The CDR3 nucleotides read TGTGCCAGCAGCACCCGGGTAGCGGGGCTCCAAGAGACCCAGTACTTC. Protein sequence: CASSTRVAGLQETQYF.

This clonotype turned up a few times. This sequence joins TRBV7-2 and TRBJ2-2; 9 bases line up with TRBD1. This CDR3 spans 17 amino acids. In germline, CDR1 is SGHTA, CDR2 FQGNSA. The trim removed 0 bases at V and 3 bases at J, leaving 5 bases unmatched. The CDR3 region is CASSLAGTGGDTGELFF. For the CDR3, the DNA is TGTGCCAGCAGCTTAGCGGGCACAGGGGGCGACACCGGGGAGCTGTTTTTT. The variable domain in full, with the rest retrieved from reference TRBV7-2 and TRBJ2-2, is GAGVSQSPSNKVTEKGKDVELRCDPISGHTALYWYRQSLGQGLEFLIYFQGNSAPDKSGLPSDRFSAERTGGSVSTLTIQRTQQEDSAVYLCASSLAGTGGDTGELFFGEGSRLTVL.

This clonotype was counted only a few times. V usage is TRBV7-8 and J usage is TRBJ2-7; 11 bases match TRBD2. V was clipped by 7 bases and J by 9 bases; unmatched bases: 14. This CDR3 contains 15 residues. The germline V gene encodes CDR1 SGHVS and CDR2 FQNEAQ. In nucleotides, the CDR3 is TGTGCCAGCACCCAACGGAGGCTAGCGGGGGGCCGGCAGTACTTC. Its translation is CASTQRRLAGGRQYF.

The genes are TRBV9 and TRBJ2-3; D uncertain. CDR3 length: 12 amino acids. With 3 bases removed from V and 6 bases from J, the gap between germline ends came to 8 bases. The germline V gene has CDR1 SGDLS and CDR2 YYNGEE. This CDR3 reads CASSAGRDTQYF. DNA for the CDR3: TGTGCCAGCAGCGCTGGGCGGGATACGCAGTATTTT.

This clonotype was counted between two and nine times. This chain connects TRBV7-9 to TRBJ1-2; no firm D call. CDR1 and CDR2 from the germline V gene are SEHNR and FQNEAQ (reference sequence). V was shortened by 3 bases and J by 7 bases, with 18 bases between the two germline ends. The CDR3 runs 15 residues. The CDR3 protein is CASSFRLEELGGYTF. CDR3 nucleotide sequence: TGTGCCAGCAGCTTTAGACTAGAGGAACTAGGTGGCTACACCTTC.

J is TRBJ1-5 and V is TRBV30; maybe TRBD1 (5 bases). V lost 4 bases, J lost 3 bases, and 13 bases lay in between. This CDR3 has 14 residues. The V gene's germline CDR1 is GTSNPN and CDR2 SVGIG (reference sequence). In DNA, the CDR3 is TGTGCCTGGAAAAAAGCAGGGTTCAATCAGCCCCAGCATTTT. As protein: CAWKKAGFNQPQHF.

The chain has TRBV4-2 and TRBJ1-6; D might be TRBD1 (5 bases). The CDR3 loop spans 13 amino acids. The V gene lost 0 bases and the J gene lost 10 bases, with 7 bases spanning the gap. The germline V gene encodes CDR1 LGHNA and CDR2 YNFKEQ. CDR3 in amino acids: CASSQEKGSPLHF. CDR3 DNA: TGTGCCAGCAGCCAAGAAAAGGGGTCACCCCTCCACTTT.

This clonotype was seen only a few times. V gene TRBV7-2 combines with J gene TRBJ2-3; 8 bases are a match to TRBD1. CDR3 length: 15 residues. Trimming cost V 5 bases and J 4 bases; bases outside gene matches: 8. Germline CDR1 and CDR2: SGHTA and FQGNSA. As DNA, the CDR3 is TGTGCCAGCAGCCTCAGGGGGCGAGTCGCAGATACGCAGTATTTT. Its translation is CASSLRGRVADTQYF.

The chain combines TRBV11-2 with TRBJ2-3, with TRBD2 identical over 9 bases. From germline, CDR1 is SGHAT and CDR2 FQNNGV. Trimming took 3 bases from V and 0 from J; bases not matched to a gene: 7. CDR3 length: 17 residues. The CDR3 DNA reads TGTGCCAGCAGCTTTACCCAGCGGGGGGTGAGCACAGATACGCAGTATTTT. Translation gives CASSFTQRGVSTDTQYF.

The genes are TRBV29-1 and TRBJ2-5; D might be TRBD1 (6 bases). Germline V gives CDR1 SQVTM, CDR2 ANQGSEA. The germline V and J ends were trimmed by 5 bases and 5 bases, with 12 bases remaining between them. The CDR3 length is 12 residues. The CDR3 DNA reads as TGCAGCGTTAAAACAGGGCAGGAGACCCAGTACTTC. It translates to CSVKTGQETQYF.

The CDR3 DNA is TGTGCCAGCAGCTTAATGGGGGCAGGCACCGGGGAGCTGTTTTTT. Its translation: CASSLMGAGTGELFF. The V gene is TRBV7-3, the J gene TRBJ2-2; maybe TRBD1 (6 bases). From germline, CDR1 is SGHTA and CDR2 FQGTGA. The CDR3 runs to 15 residues. The V gene lost 1 base and the J gene lost 4 bases, with 10 bases spanning the gap.

This clonotype was counted ten times or more. The chain uses TRBV5-1 and TRBJ1-1; D gene ambiguous. The V end was cut by 2 bases, the J end by 0 bases, with 8 bases between. In germline, CDR1 is SGHRS, CDR2 YFSETQ. The CDR3 has 14 amino acids. CDR3 sequence: CASSLLSVNTEAFF. DNA for the CDR3: TGCGCCAGCAGCTTATTATCGGTGAACACTGAAGCTTTCTTT.

CDR3 region: CASRSVNEQFF. The CDR3 DNA sequence: TGTGCCAGCAGATCCGTAAATGAGCAGTTCTTC. V gene TRBV11-2 combines with J gene TRBJ2-1; D unclear. Germline assignment: CDR1 SGHAT and CDR2 FQNNGV. The CDR3 extends over 11 amino acids. V was shortened by 6 bases and J by 7 bases, with 7 bases between the two germline ends.

Written as DNA, the CDR3 is TGCGCCAGCAGCTCGGAGGACGGTAGCAATGAGCAGTTCTTC. Protein product: CASSSEDGSNEQFF. The genes are TRBV5-1 and TRBJ2-1; a possible D gene is TRBD2 (5 bases). Trimming removed 3 bases from V and 6 bases from J, with 13 bases in between. From germline, CDR1 is SGHRS and CDR2 YFSETQ. CDR3 size: 14 residues.